What follows is one TCR beta chain and its context. The target of this receptor is not known. Base qualities are missing; no much larger clone stands one base away. Ophthalmopathy patients had moderately to severely active disease, Clinical Activity Score of at least 3, NOSPECS grade of at least 4, and disease duration under 3 months. Anyone with other autoimmune diseases, uncontrolled infections, pregnancy or lactation was excluded from the study. Clinical symptoms, serum thyroxine, TRAb, thyroid ultrasound and orbital computed tomography formed the basis of the diagnosis. Using Ficoll-Paque density gradient centrifugation, PBMCs were isolated from 9 to 10 ml of fresh peripheral blood. Total RNA was extracted using Trizol reagent, and RNA quality was checked on an Agilent 2100 Bioanalyzer. Counted from cysteine to phenylalanine, this CDR3 has 18 amino acids. The kept DNA is CDR3 alone, 54 bases in frame from the first base. V loses 4 bases at its end and J loses 6 bases; junction bases beyond the gene matches: 20. For CDR1 and CDR2, the germline V gene lists MGHDK and SYGVNS.

This specimen belongs to a study of Graves' ophthalmopathy and Graves' hyperthyroidism (dated by TCRdb to between 2017 and 2018). Describing the broader study: Peripheral blood was collected at initial diagnosis, prior to any treatment. The study used signatures of the TCR beta repertoire to tell Graves' ophthalmopathy apart from Graves' hyperthyroidism and to predict which patients would progress to ophthalmopathy. To explore V-J signatures distinguishing ophthalmopathy from hyperthyroidism, a discovery set of 100 patients (roughly 44 ophthalmopathy, 57 stable hyperthyroidism) was enrolled. Once sampling was done, hyperthyroidism patients were given methimazole at a starting dose of 30 mg daily, while ophthalmopathy patients were given high-dose intravenous methylprednisolone. For independent validation, a separate cohort was made up of 18 hyperthyroidism patients plus 17 patients who later progressed from hyperthyroidism to ophthalmopathy. T-cell repertoires of thyroid tissue and blood were compared in six or seven hyperthyroidism patients. In total, approximately 130 blood samples were TCR-sequenced: some 40 ophthalmopathy, over 70 hyperthyroidism and roughly 17 hyperthyroidism-to-ophthalmopathy patients.

TCR beta CDR3 regions were amplified from RNA transcripts for repertoire sequencing. The first round of RT-PCR was done with HTBI primers and the Qiagen OneStep RT-PCR kit, and was followed by a second round of multiplex PCR, then size selection and purification. Sequencing of the libraries was carried out on an Illumina HiSeq2000 in paired-end mode with 100 bp reads. In the paper's pipeline: Reads were processed with SOAPnuke, discarding reads with adapters, uncalled bases, mean Phred below 15, or no exact constant-primer or identifier match. COPE v1.2.5 was used to merge the high-quality paired reads. Each unique nucleotide sequence was defined as a clonotype, and clonotypes were aligned to IMGT TRB V, D and J references with MiTCR v1.1. The analysis was limited to V-J combinations with a frequency above 0.0001, which together covered 99.2% of repertoires. For each V-J combination, a TCR clonal expansion and chaos score was defined as F50 clonal expansion divided by the chaos observed in the TCRdist matrix. Features were reduced by Welch's t-statistics and random forest to 10 to 15 V-J combinations, which fed a naive Bayes classifier. Thyroid-blood repertoire similarity was quantified with the Morisita-Horn index. TCRdb applied fastp at Q25 and MiXCR to the public reads, then kept only in-frame beta chains. Entries are consolidated by CDR3 protein sequence, retaining the most common genes and DNA. These V and J calls derive from TCRdb rather than the authors' analysis. Here the sample has approximately 700,000 distinct CDR3 sequences; around 40% occur a single time. The ten largest clones capture approximately 43% of the sample.

The full study reports these points: Among expanded thyroid clonotypes with frequency above 0.001, most also showed up in blood, which suggests that blood repertoires may reflect the thyroid immune response. Ophthalmopathy was separated from stable hyperthyroidism by the 13-signature model with about 88% sensitivity and less than 82% specificity in cross-validation and with 80%/75% in the test set. In validation, the model predicted ophthalmopathy progression with about 71% sensitivity and less than 80% specificity; some 13 predicted patients were CT-confirmed with GO in a median of roughly 6.8 months. No statistical method was used to predetermine the sample size, and group allocation was not hidden from the investigators.

Recombination linked TRBV25-1 to TRBJ1-2; 7 central nucleotides agree with TRBD1. Sequenced: peripheral blood. The source is an adult man with Graves' ophthalmopathy. Here the CDR3 is given as CASSAASGGRKDGDGYTF. The base sequence is TGTGCCAGCAGTGCTGCCTCAGGGGGGCGAAAAGATGGTGATGGCTACACCTTC.